The T cell receptor (beta chain) described here comes from a study of blood T cell repertoires in COVID-19. Study context: COVID-19 samples from acute and convalescent phases originated in the United States, Italy and Spain.

The CDR3 consists of 14 residues. CDR1 and CDR2 (germline): SEHNR, FQNEAQ (reference sequence). V gave up 4 bases and J gave up 8 bases; unmatched junction bases: 6. Using immunoSEQ multiplex PCR, the repertoire was profiled, and TCRdb retains in-frame clones only, with some absent. The table lists about 92,000 clones, approximately 90% of them singletons. Enrolment of Seattle patients took place during active infection, and they were followed longitudinally. The material sequenced was peripheral blood. This receptor was taken from a woman aged 60-75 years with COVID-19, enrolled during active disease. This rearrangement joins TRBV7-9 to TRBJ1-4, with TRBD1 matching over 8 bases. CDR3 in DNA: TGTGCCAGCAGCTCACAGGGGGGAGAGGAAAAACTGTTTTTT. Translated: CASSSQGGEEKLFF.